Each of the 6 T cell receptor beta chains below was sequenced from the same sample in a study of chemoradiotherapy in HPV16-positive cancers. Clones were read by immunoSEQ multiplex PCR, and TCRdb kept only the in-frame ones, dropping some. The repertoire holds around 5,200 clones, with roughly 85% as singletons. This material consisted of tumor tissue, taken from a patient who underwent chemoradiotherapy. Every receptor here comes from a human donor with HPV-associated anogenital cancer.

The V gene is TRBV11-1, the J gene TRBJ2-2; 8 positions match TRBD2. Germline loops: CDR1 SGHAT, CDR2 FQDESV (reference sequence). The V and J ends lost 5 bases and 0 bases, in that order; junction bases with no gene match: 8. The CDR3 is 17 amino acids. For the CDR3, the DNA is TGTGCCAGCAGCCCAAAGCGGGGGTCAACGAACACCGGGGAGCTGTTTTTT. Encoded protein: CASSPKRGSTNTGELFF.

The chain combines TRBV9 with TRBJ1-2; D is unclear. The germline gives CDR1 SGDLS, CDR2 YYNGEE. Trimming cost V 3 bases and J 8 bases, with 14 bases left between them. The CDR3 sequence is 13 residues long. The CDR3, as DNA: TGTGCCAGCAGCGCTCCGGCGGGGTACGGCTACACCTTC. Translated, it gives CASSAPAGYGYTF. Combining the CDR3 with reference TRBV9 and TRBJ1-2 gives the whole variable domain DSGVTQTPKHLITATGQRVTLRCSPRSGDLSVYWYQQSLDQGLQFLIQYYNGEERAKGNILERFSAQQFPDLHSELNLSSLELGDSALYFCASSAPAGYGYTFGSGTRLTVV.

The CDR3 DNA is TGCGCCAGCAGCCATCCCGGACAAATCTCTAACTATGGCTACACCTTC. It codes for CASSHPGQISNYGYTF. The gene calls are TRBV4-1 and TRBJ1-2, with D possibly being TRBD1 (5 bases). The CDR3 spans 16 residues. The germline V gene encodes CDR1 MGHRA and CDR2 YSYEKL. Trimming shortened V by 3 bases and J by 0 bases, and 14 bases separated the two germline ends.

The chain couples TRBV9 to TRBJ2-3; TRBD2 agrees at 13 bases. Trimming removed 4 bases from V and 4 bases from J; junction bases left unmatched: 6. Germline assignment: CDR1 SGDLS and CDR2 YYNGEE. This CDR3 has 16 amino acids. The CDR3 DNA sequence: TGTGCCAGCAGCCCTACTAGCGGGGGGGCCGCAGATACGCAGTATTTT. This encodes CASSPTSGGAADTQYF.

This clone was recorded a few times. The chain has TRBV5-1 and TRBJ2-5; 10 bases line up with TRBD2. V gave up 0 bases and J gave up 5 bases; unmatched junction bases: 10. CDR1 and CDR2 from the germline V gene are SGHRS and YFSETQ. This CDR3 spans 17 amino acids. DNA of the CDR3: TGCGCCAGCAGCTTGGGGGGACTAGCGAGAAAAGGGGAGACCCAGTACTTC. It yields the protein CASSLGGLARKGETQYF.

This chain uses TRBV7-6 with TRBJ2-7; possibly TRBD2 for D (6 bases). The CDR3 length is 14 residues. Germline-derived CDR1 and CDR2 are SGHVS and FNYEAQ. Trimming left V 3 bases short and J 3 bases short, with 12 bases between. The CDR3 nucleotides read TGTGCCAGCAGCTTGGCCGTGGGGGGCTACGAGCAGTACTTC. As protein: CASSLAVGGYEQYF.